The 26 T cell receptor beta chains presented below share a single source sample, sequenced in a study of blood T cells in healthy people across ages. The second PCR ran roughly 6 to 11 cycles with a sample-barcoded 5' primer and J-beta primers. From the 5' RACE reads, TCRdb called clonotypes with MiXCR, one entry per CDR3 protein. This sample has about 800,000 distinct CDR3 sequences, with roughly 46% found just once. The sample was blood. The receptor set was obtained from a man older than 75 in good health.

This clonotype occurred a few times. The chain combines TRBV30 with TRBJ2-1; 8 bases match TRBD2. This CDR3 has 16 amino acids. Germline loops: CDR1 GTSNPN, CDR2 SVGIG (reference sequence). The CDR3 sequence: CPFLDMGISGIYEQFF. DNA for the CDR3: TGTCCCTTTTTAGACATGGGGATTAGCGGGATCTATGAGCAGTTCTTC.

The rearrangement uses TRBV7-2 and TRBJ2-1; 11 bases are shared with TRBD2. This CDR3 contains 16 residues. The V gene's germline CDR1 is SGHTA and CDR2 FQGNSA. V was pared by 2 bases and J by 4 bases, with 4 bases of the junction left unmatched. CDR3 nucleotide sequence: TGTGCCAGCAGCTTAAGCTCTAGCGGGGGGTACAATGAGCAGTTCTTC. Amino acids: CASSLSSSGGYNEQFF.

This clonotype was seen only a few times. The chain recombines TRBV7-9 with TRBJ2-1; unclear D gene. Trimming cost V 5 bases and J 5 bases, with 10 bases left between them. This CDR3 has 13 residues. Germline V gives CDR1 SEHNR, CDR2 FQNEAQ (reference sequence). The CDR3 sequence is CASSVSQHNEQFF. The CDR3 DNA is TGTGCCAGCAGCGTCTCACAGCACAATGAGCAGTTCTTC.

This clonotype was counted many times. The V call is TRBV10-3, the J call TRBJ2-1; perhaps TRBD2 as D (5 bases). Between the trimmed V and J ends, which lost 3 bases and 2 bases, there was a span of 11 bases. The CDR3 consists of 15 residues. Germline V gives CDR1 ENHRY, CDR2 SYGVKD. CDR3 nucleotide sequence: TGTGCCATCAGTGAATCGGGATCTACCTACAATGAGCAGTTCTTC. This codes for CAISESGSTYNEQFF.

The CDR3 nucleotides read TGTGCCAGCAGCCAAGCTCGGGGATCGGGAGCTTTCTTT. Protein sequence: CASSQARGSGAFF. The V call is TRBV4-2, the J call TRBJ1-1; no definite D call. V dropped 1 base and J dropped 10 bases, with 13 bases sitting between them. The CDR3 extends over 13 amino acids. Germline V gene lookup returns CDR1 LGHNA and CDR2 YNFKEQ.

The chain uses TRBV15 and TRBJ2-5; 7 bases are shared with TRBD2. Looked up from germline, CDR1 is LNHNV and CDR2 is YYDKDF (reference sequence). The CDR3 is made up of 17 amino acids. Trimming removed 3 bases from V and 11 bases from J; junction bases left unmatched: 21. The CDR3, as DNA: TGTGCCACCAGCAGCTATAGCGGGCAGTTCCCCTACAATGAGCAGTACTTC. Encoded protein: CATSSYSGQFPYNEQYF. Together with reference TRBV15 and TRBJ2-5, the CDR3 gives the full variable domain: DAMVIQNPRYQVTQFGKPVTLSCSQTLNHNVMYWYQQKSSQAPKLLFHYYDKDFNNEADTPDNFQSRRPNTSFCFLDIRSPGLGDTAMYLCATSSYSGQFPYNEQYFGPGTRLLVL.

The chain is built from TRBV2 and TRBJ2-3; 9 positions agree with TRBD2. V shed 7 bases and J 3 bases; nucleotides not matched to a gene: 8. The CDR3 runs to 15 residues. Germline CDR1 is SNHLY and CDR2 is FYNNEI. DNA for the CDR3: TGTGCCAGCAATACTTTAGCGGGAGAAACAGATACGCAGTATTTT. It yields the protein CASNTLAGETDTQYF.

The rearrangement joins TRBV11-1 to TRBJ2-1; unclear D gene. This CDR3 comprises 11 residues. The V gene's germline CDR1 is SGHAT and CDR2 FQDESV (reference sequence). Trimming took off 8 bases at V and 7 bases at J, with 9 bases between the two ends. This CDR3 reads CASQASNEQFF. The CDR3, as DNA: TGTGCCAGCCAAGCGTCAAATGAGCAGTTCTTC.

The gene calls are TRBV7-6 and TRBJ1-2; TRBD1 aligns across 7 bases. The CDR3 length is 13 residues. V lost 5 bases and J lost 5; bases outside the gene matches: 5. From germline, CDR1 is SGHVS and CDR2 FNYEAQ. The CDR3: CASSPGTVYGYTF. The CDR3 DNA is TGTGCCAGCAGCCCTGGGACAGTTTATGGCTACACCTTC.

The rearrangement joins TRBV7-9 to TRBJ2-7; TRBD2 agrees at 15 bases. Losses at the gene ends were 0 bases for V and 4 bases for J; bases not matched to a gene: 10. CDR1 is SEHNR and CDR2 is FQNEAQ in the germline V gene (reference sequence). The CDR3 runs to 19 residues. The CDR3 DNA reads as TGTGCCAGCAGCTTAGCGCGGACTAGCGGGAGGGCCATGGGTTACGAGCAGTACTTC. Protein sequence: CASSLARTSGRAMGYEQYF.

The chain joins TRBV12-3 or TRBV12-4 to TRBJ2-1; TRBD2 is a possible D gene (5 bases). The better agreement between TRBJ2-7 and the DNA end casts doubt on the J call. The CDR3 runs 15 residues. Here the CDR3 DNA reads TGTGCCAGCAGTTTAGGGAGGAACACCTACAATGAGCAGTACTTC. It translates to CASSLGRNTYNEQYF.

The chain couples TRBV3-1 to TRBJ2-1; the match to TRBD1 covers 8 bases. Germline assignment: CDR1 LGHDT and CDR2 YNNKEL (reference sequence). This CDR3 comprises 16 residues. J lost 4 bases, V lost 4 bases, and 9 bases had no gene match. In nucleotides, the CDR3 is TGTGCCAGCAGCCCGTTGACAGGGGCTATGTACAATGAGCAGTTCTTC. It translates to CASSPLTGAMYNEQFF.

This clonotype was observed a handful of times. The CDR3 loop is CSARGREGYEQYF. DNA for the CDR3: TGCAGTGCTAGGGGACGGGAGGGCTACGAGCAGTACTTC. The gene calls are TRBV20-1 and TRBJ2-7; 8 nucleotides line up with TRBD2. Germline trimming cut 3 bases from V and 3 bases from J; bases unmatched to any gene: 4. Germline values: CDR1 DFQATT, CDR2 SNEGSKA (reference sequence). This CDR3 comprises 13 residues.

This clonotype has at least ten counts. V gene TRBV29-1 combines with J gene TRBJ2-7; 7 bases are a match to TRBD1. Germline trimming cut 5 bases from V and 2 bases from J; bases unmatched to any gene: 6. CDR1 and CDR2 from the germline V gene are SQVTM and ANQGSEA. The CDR3 is made up of 13 amino acids. The CDR3, as DNA: TGCAGCGTTCGGACAGGAGTTCCCTACGAGCAGTACTTC. It encodes CSVRTGVPYEQYF.

The chain is built from TRBV7-2 and TRBJ1-5; D gene uncertain. The CDR3 has 11 amino acids. Trimming left V 1 base short and J 11 bases short, with 6 bases between. The V gene's germline CDR1 is SGHTA and CDR2 FQGNSA. CDR3 sequence reads: CASSLGHSQHF. The CDR3 DNA reads TGTGCCAGCAGCTTAGGACATTCCCAGCATTTT.

CDR3 region: CASSPETQYF. In nucleotides, the CDR3 is TGTGCCAGCTCACCGGAGACCCAGTACTTC. The J gene is TRBJ2-5, the V gene TRBV18; unclear D gene. The V and J ends lost 3 bases and 5 bases respectively, with 1 base between them. Germline loops: CDR1 KGHSH, CDR2 LQKENI. The CDR3 spans 10 residues.

In this sample, this clonotype turned up a few times. The V and J genes are TRBV18 and TRBJ2-4, with 11 bases aligning to TRBD1. Germline lookup yields CDR1 KGHSH and CDR2 LQKENI. This CDR3 comprises 16 residues. V was pared by 0 bases and J by 6 bases, with 4 bases of the junction left unmatched. CDR3 protein: CASSPPSGQGANIQYF. As DNA, the CDR3 is TGTGCCAGCTCACCACCTTCTGGACAGGGGGCAAACATTCAGTACTTC. The variable domain in full, completed from reference TRBV18 and TRBJ2-4, reads NAGVMQNPRHLVRRRGQEARLRCSPMKGHSHVYWYRQLPEEGLKFMVYLQKENIIDESGMPKERFSAEFPKEGPSILRIQQVVRGDSAAYFCASSPPSGQGANIQYFGAGTRLSVL.

V and J are TRBV27 and TRBJ2-1; the D is unclear. Looked up from germline, CDR1 is MNHEY and CDR2 is SMNVEV (reference sequence). Trimming pared 2 bases from V and 2 bases from J, leaving 7 bases between. The CDR3 runs 14 residues. CDR3 loop: CASSLGLPYNEQFF. The CDR3, as DNA: TGTGCCAGCAGTTTAGGCCTCCCCTACAATGAGCAGTTCTTC.

The V call is TRBV9, the J call TRBJ2-3, with 7 bases matching TRBD2. The CDR3 runs to 15 residues. V gave up 0 bases and J gave up 1 base; unmatched junction bases: 2. The V gene's germline CDR1 is SGDLS and CDR2 YYNGEE. The CDR3, as DNA: TGTGCCAGCAGCGTAGTAACTAGCGGCACAGATACGCAGTATTTT. Encoded protein: CASSVVTSGTDTQYF.

V is TRBV20-1 and J is TRBJ2-7, with D perhaps matching TRBD1 (6 bases). The DNA end favors TRBJ2-5, so the J call may be wrong. Germline V gene lookup returns CDR1 DFQATT and CDR2 SNEGSKA (reference sequence). CDR3 size: 13 residues. CDR3: CSAPTGFRETQYF. DNA for the CDR3: TGCAGTGCCCCGACAGGTTTTAGGGAGACCCAGTACTTC.

This chain joins TRBV6-6 and TRBJ2-1; 10 bases agree with TRBD1. There are 14 residues in the CDR3. J was trimmed by 10 bases and V by 5 bases; bases with no gene match: 8. Germline CDR1 and CDR2: MNHNY and SVGAGI (reference sequence). For the CDR3, the DNA is TGTGCCAGCAGTCCCCGGGACAGGGGTATCGAGCAGTTCTTC. Amino acid sequence: CASSPRDRGIEQFF.

The chain joins TRBV20-1 to TRBJ2-7; a possible D gene is TRBD1 (5 bases). Germline CDR1 and CDR2: DFQATT and SNEGSKA (reference sequence). V shed 3 bases and J shed 5 bases, with 20 bases lying between them. The CDR3 loop spans 15 amino acids. The CDR3 nucleotides read TGCAGTGCTAGGGTTTGGGGCCGCGAAGGGGACGAGCAGTACTTC. It translates to CSARVWGREGDEQYF.

This clonotype has only a few counts. V and J are TRBV5-1 and TRBJ2-1; 8 bases map to TRBD1. CDR1 is SGHRS and CDR2 is YFSETQ in the germline V gene. J gave up 5 bases and V 6 bases, and 10 bases lay outside the gene matches. The CDR3 extends over 15 amino acids. The CDR3 here is CASKPGTGQNNEQFF. The CDR3 DNA reads TGCGCCAGCAAACCCGGGACAGGCCAGAACAATGAGCAGTTCTTC.

This clonotype was detected many times. Compared with germline, one end of the junction differs, possibly owing to a read error. The rearrangement joins TRBV5-1 to TRBJ1-1; no clear D gene. The germline V gene has CDR1 SGHRS and CDR2 YFSETQ. This CDR3 region has 14 residues. This chain's CDR3 is CASSLTALNTEAFF. DNA for the CDR3: TGCGCCAGCAGCTTGACCGCTTTGAATACTGAAGCTTTCTTT.

This clonotype was counted between two and nine times. The J gene is TRBJ2-1, the V gene TRBV6-6; D uncertain. Germline V gene sequence: CDR1 MNHNY, CDR2 SVGAGI (reference sequence). CDR3 length equals 13 residues. V dropped 0 bases and J dropped 11 bases, with 11 bases sitting between them. DNA for the CDR3: TGTGCCAGCAGTTACTCGAGCGTAGGGCAGCAGTTCTTC. Its translation is CASSYSSVGQQFF.

This clonotype was seen more than once but under ten times. The chain uses TRBV7-3 and TRBJ2-1, with TRBD2 matching 9 bases. In germline, CDR1 is SGHTA, CDR2 FQGTGA. This CDR3 comprises 15 residues. Trimming cost V 1 base and J 7 bases; bases outside gene matches: 5. The CDR3 loop is CASSLKSSGTNEQFF. The CDR3 bases are TGTGCCAGCAGCTTAAAGTCTAGCGGGACGAATGAGCAGTTCTTC. The entire variable domain, with the rest obtained from reference TRBV7-3 and TRBJ2-1, is as follows: GAGVSQTPSNKVTEKGKYVELRCDPISGHTALYWYRQSLGQGPEFLIYFQGTGAADDSGLPNDRFFAVRPEGSVSTLKIQRTERGDSAVYLCASSLKSSGTNEQFFGPGTRLTVL.